A single sample gave rise to the 25 T cell receptor beta chains below, sequenced in a study of shared clonotypes between healthy human individuals. Generated by immunoSEQ multiplex PCR, the TCRdb table keeps only in-frame clones and is missing some. The sample lists 490,000 or so clones; 76% were seen once. Sequencing was performed on PBMCs. The receptors were sampled from a woman in her 40s in good health. Some clones in this sample may be carry-over from other donors' samples.

V and J are TRBV6-6 and TRBJ2-2; no reliable D call. Deletions cut 6 bases from V and 2 bases from J, with 10 bases between. The germline CDR1 and CDR2 sequences are MNHNY and SVGAGI (reference sequence). There are 14 residues in the CDR3. The CDR3: CASRTFANTGELFF. As DNA, the CDR3 is TGTGCCAGCAGAACTTTCGCAAACACCGGGGAGCTGTTTTTT.

The genes are TRBV7-9 and TRBJ1-5; the D gene is possibly TRBD1 (5 bases). The germline V gene has CDR1 SEHNR and CDR2 FQNEAQ (reference sequence). The V and J ends lost 8 bases and 7 bases respectively, with 21 bases between them. This CDR3 comprises 15 residues. CDR3 protein: CASSQADSGEQPQHF. The CDR3 DNA reads TGTGCCAGCTCCCAAGCGGACTCGGGGGAACAGCCCCAGCATTTT.

V is TRBV4-1 and J is TRBJ2-4; D gene ambiguous. Germline V CDR1 and CDR2: MGHRA, YSYEKL. V lost 5 bases, J lost 0 bases, and 8 bases lay in between. This CDR3 contains 14 residues. The CDR3 here is CASSFRIAKNIQYF. CDR3 sequence (DNA): TGCGCCAGCAGCTTTCGAATAGCCAAAAACATTCAGTACTTC.

The J gene is TRBJ1-2, the V gene TRBV7-8; the match to TRBD1 covers 8 bases. CDR3 length: 13 amino acids. Germline lookup yields CDR1 SGHVS and CDR2 FQNEAQ. Losses at the gene ends were 5 bases for V and 11 bases for J; bases not matched to a gene: 10. The CDR3 region is CASSKDRVDHYTF. The CDR3 bases are TGTGCCAGCAGCAAGGACAGGGTCGATCATTACACCTTC.

The chain recombines TRBV7-8 with TRBJ1-2; D is undetermined. This CDR3 contains 12 residues. V lost 5 bases to trimming and J lost 6 bases, with 10 bases between them. Per the germline V gene, CDR1 is SGHVS and CDR2 is FQNEAQ. This chain's CDR3 is CASSPNSNGYTF. In DNA form, the CDR3 reads TGTGCCAGCAGCCCTAACTCGAATGGCTACACCTTC.

The table lists this clone with a count of one. The rearrangement uses TRBV6-5 and TRBJ1-3; D is perhaps TRBD1 (5 bases). Between the trimmed V and J ends, which lost 6 bases and 0 bases, there was a span of 9 bases. This CDR3 contains 14 residues. Germline V gene data show CDR1 as MNHEY and CDR2 as SVGAGI. CDR3 bases: TGTGCCAGCAGATCCGACAGCTCTGGAAACACCATATATTTT. This codes for CASRSDSSGNTIYF.

The genes are TRBV29-1 and TRBJ2-5; no clear D. The length of the CDR3 is 12 residues. Trimming removed 4 bases from V and 1 base from J, with 7 bases in between. The V gene's germline CDR1 is SQVTM and CDR2 ANQGSEA. The chain's CDR3 is CSVAGSQETQYF. The CDR3 nucleotides read TGCAGCGTTGCGGGTTCCCAAGAGACCCAGTACTTC. Using reference TRBV29-1 and TRBJ2-5 for the parts outside the CDR3, the full variable domain is SAVISQKPSRDICQRGTSLTIQCQVDSQVTMMFWYRQQPGQSLTLIATANQGSEATYESGFVIDKFPISRPNLTFSTLTVSNMSPEDSSIYLCSVAGSQETQYFGPGTRLLVL.

This chain joins TRBV6-5 and TRBJ2-2; D unresolved. Germline assignment: CDR1 MNHEY and CDR2 SVGAGI. This CDR3 is 14 amino acids long. V was trimmed by 2 bases and J by 5 bases, leaving 9 bases between them. The CDR3 spells CASSYTSMTGELFF. In DNA, the CDR3 is TGTGCCAGCAGTTACACCAGTATGACCGGGGAGCTGTTTTTT.

The chain employs TRBV18 and TRBJ2-5; D possibly corresponds to TRBD2 (5 bases). The V gene's germline CDR1 is KGHSH and CDR2 LQKENI. The CDR3 covers 14 residues. Trimming stripped 2 bases from V and 3 bases from J, with 10 bases between. The CDR3 bases are TGTGCCAGCTCACCAGGACTTAGCGAAGAGACCCAGTACTTC. It specifies CASSPGLSEETQYF.

The chain employs TRBV10-2 and TRBJ2-3; weak D call: TRBD1 (6 bases). This CDR3 is built from 15 residues. The germline V gene encodes CDR1 WSHSY and CDR2 SAAADI. The V and J ends lost 5 bases and 2 bases respectively, with 14 bases between them. In DNA form, the CDR3 reads TGCGCCAGCAGTCTCACCGGACAGACCACAGATACGCAGTATTTT. This codes for CASSLTGQTTDTQYF.

The gene calls are TRBV28 and TRBJ2-2; D perhaps matches TRBD1 (7 bases). Looked up from germline, CDR1 is MDHEN and CDR2 is SYDVKM. The CDR3 has 15 residues. V was cut by 5 bases and J by 0 bases, with 10 bases left in between. CDR3 loop: CASSQGGTNTGELFF. CDR3 DNA: TGTGCCAGCAGTCAGGGGGGAACGAACACCGGGGAGCTGTTTTTT.

The chain recombines TRBV6-6 with TRBJ2-5, with 8 bases fitting TRBD2. There are 16 residues in the CDR3. V dropped 7 bases and J dropped 1; count of bases not matched to a gene: 11. The germline gives CDR1 MNHNY, CDR2 SVGAGI (reference sequence). CDR3 sequence reads: CASKQREAGAQETQYF. The CDR3 coding sequence is TGTGCCAGCAAACAACGGGAAGCGGGAGCCCAAGAGACCCAGTACTTC.

This chain connects TRBV9 to TRBJ2-2; D is undetermined. This CDR3 is 13 amino acids long. Between the trimmed V and J ends, which lost 3 bases and 4 bases, there was a span of 7 bases. Looked up from germline, CDR1 is SGDLS and CDR2 is YYNGEE. CDR3 residues: CASSAASTGELFF. For the CDR3, the DNA is TGTGCCAGCAGCGCTGCGAGCACCGGGGAGCTGTTTTTT.

The J gene is TRBJ1-3, the V gene TRBV5-1; unclear D gene. The CDR3 covers 15 residues. Germline V gene data show CDR1 as SGHRS and CDR2 as YFSETQ. V lost 0 bases and J 0 bases, leaving 7 bases between the germline ends. The CDR3 reads CASSLALSSGNTIYF. CDR3 nucleotide sequence: TGCGCCAGCAGCTTGGCCCTGAGCTCTGGAAACACCATATATTTT. The whole variable domain, filled in from reference TRBV5-1 and TRBJ1-3, reads KAGVTQTPRYLIKTRGQQVTLSCSPISGHRSVSWYQQTPGQGLQFLFEYFSETQRNKGNFPGRFSGRQFSNSRSEMNVSTLELGDSALYLCASSLALSSGNTIYFGEGSWLTVV.

As concerns this clone: Additional DNA sequences in this sample encode the identical CDR3. The CDR3: CAISESPGGYEQYF. In DNA form, the CDR3 reads TGTGCCATCAGTGAGTCCCCGGGAGGCTACGAGCAGTACTTC. The V call is TRBV10-3, the J call TRBJ2-7, with 7 bases matching TRBD2. V trimming: 0 bases; J trimming: 3 bases; junction bases outside the gene matches: 2. CDR3 size: 14 residues. The germline V gene has CDR1 ENHRY and CDR2 SYGVKD.

The chain combines TRBV4-2 with TRBJ1-2; the match to TRBD1 covers 7 bases. Germline values: CDR1 LGHNA, CDR2 YNFKEQ. V gave up 0 bases and J gave up 5 bases; unmatched junction bases: 6. This CDR3 has 15 amino acids. CDR3 sequence reads: CASSQDWGGQYGYTF. The CDR3 nucleotides read TGTGCCAGCAGCCAAGATTGGGGGGGACAGTATGGCTACACCTTC.

This clone has ten or more counts. The chain uses TRBV19 and TRBJ1-1; the D gene is possibly TRBD1 (6 bases). V was cut by 11 bases and J by 6 bases, with 10 bases left in between. Per the germline V gene, CDR1 is LNHDA and CDR2 is SQIVND (reference sequence). The CDR3 has 10 residues. CDR3 DNA: TGTGCCGCGGGGGCCCCTGAAGCTTTCTTT. Its translation is CAAGAPEAFF.

This clone showed up just a few times. This rearrangement joins TRBV29-1 to TRBJ2-3; possibly TRBD2 for D (6 bases). The CDR3 loop spans 13 amino acids. V was clipped by 1 base and J by 4 bases, with 9 bases between them. In germline, CDR1 is SQVTM, CDR2 ANQGSEA. CDR3 protein: CSVEGAGPDTQYF. CDR3 nucleotide sequence: TGCAGCGTTGAAGGGGCGGGACCAGATACGCAGTATTTT.

The chain recombines TRBV18 with TRBJ1-5; TRBD1 aligns across 7 bases. This CDR3 has 15 amino acids. The ends lost 6 bases at V and 2 bases at J; junction bases unmatched: 7. Germline V gene lookup returns CDR1 KGHSH and CDR2 LQKENI. The CDR3 region has the DNA TGTGCCAGCTCGGAGACAGGGTCGGGCAATCAGCCCCAGCATTTT. It codes for CASSETGSGNQPQHF.

This clone was counted between two and nine times. The chain recombines TRBV5-8 with TRBJ1-1; TRBD1 matches 8 bases. With 6 bases clipped from V and 0 bases from J, the junction kept 4 bases outside the gene matches. The germline V gene has CDR1 SGHTS and CDR2 YDEGEE. The length of the CDR3 is 14 residues. CDR3 sequence reads: CASNGGQVNTEAFF. In nucleotides, the CDR3 is TGTGCCAGCAACGGGGGACAGGTGAACACTGAAGCTTTCTTT. Drawing the rest from reference TRBV5-8 and TRBJ1-1, the complete variable domain is EAGVTQSPTHLIKTRGQQATLRCSPISGHTSVYWYQQALGLGLQFLLWYDEGEERNRGNFPPRFSGRQFPNYSSELNVNALELEDSALYLCASNGGQVNTEAFFGQGTRLTVV.

On this clone itself: A far larger clone is off by one base, so a read error is likely. The same CDR3 can be traced to other DNA sequences in this sample. V usage is TRBV30 and J usage is TRBJ1-1, with D maybe TRBD1 (5 bases). Germline V gene data show CDR1 as GTSNPN and CDR2 as SVGIG (reference sequence). The V and J ends lost 4 bases and 3 bases respectively, with 12 bases between them. CDR3 length: 13 residues. The CDR3 is CAWNRDLYTEAFF. The CDR3 DNA sequence: TGTGCCTGGAATCGGGACTTGTACACTGAAGCTTTCTTT. The whole variable domain, remainder taken from reference TRBV30 and TRBJ1-1, is SQTIHQWPATLVQPVGSPLSLECTVEGTSNPNLYWYRQAAGRGLQLLFYSVGIGQISSEVPQNLSASRPQDRQFILSSKKLLLSDSGFYLCAWNRDLYTEAFFGQGTRLTVV.

With respect to this clone: Other DNA sequences in this specimen translate into the identical CDR3. The rearrangement joins TRBV10-3 to TRBJ2-1; a weak D match, TRBD1 (7 bases). Trimming cost V 2 bases and J 8 bases, with 10 bases left between them. Germline lookup yields CDR1 ENHRY and CDR2 SYGVKD. The CDR3 totals 13 residues. CDR3 DNA: TGTGCCATCAGTGAGAGCAGGGGGGATGAGCAGTTCTTC. It codes for CAISESRGDEQFF.

Worth noting for this clone: The same CDR3 can be traced to other DNA sequences in this sample. The chain links TRBV7-2 to TRBJ2-2, with a weak D call TRBD2 (5 bases). The germline V gene encodes CDR1 SGHTA and CDR2 FQGNSA. This CDR3 is built from 14 residues. Trimming removed 0 bases at V and 3 bases at J, with 5 bases between. CDR3 nucleotide sequence: TGTGCCAGCAGCTTAGCGCGGGACACCGGGGAGCTGTTTTTT. This gives the protein CASSLARDTGELFF.

This clone was seen ten or more times. V and J are TRBV4-1 and TRBJ1-2, with a possible D match to TRBD1 (6 bases). There are 15 residues in the CDR3. CDR1 is MGHRA, CDR2 YSYEKL, per germline. V dropped 4 bases and J dropped 2 bases, with 14 bases sitting between them. The CDR3 protein is CASSPPQGRNYGYTF. CDR3 DNA: TGCGCCAGCAGCCCTCCCCAGGGGCGCAACTATGGCTACACCTTC.

The chain is built from TRBV6-1 and TRBJ2-7; D perhaps matches TRBD1 (5 bases). The CDR3 is 13 residues long. Trimming took 7 bases from V and 7 from J, leaving 17 bases between them. In germline, CDR1 is MNHNS, CDR2 SASEGT. This chain's CDR3 is CASITQESREQYF. Here the CDR3 DNA reads TGTGCCAGCATTACACAGGAGTCTCGGGAGCAGTACTTC.